The 2 T cell receptor beta chains below all came from one sample that was sequenced in a study of tumor-infiltrating lymphocytes in primary liver carcinoma. TCR beta cDNA was prepared out of around 460 ng total RNA by means of a constant-region primer. Library construction for TCR beta comprised three nested multiplex PCR rounds performed with slightly modified ARM-PCR. Use of TRBV1-TRBV30 forward primers with a C-beta reverse primer characterized the first two PCR rounds, which lasted 10 cycles each. TCRdb called the multiplex PCR reads again in MiXCR, with one record for every CDR3 protein. The sample yields approximately 300,000 distinct CDR3 sequences, approximately 65% seen once. Germline DNA was also extracted, and blood RNA derived from unsorted whole blood. The material sequenced was peripheral blood. The receptors stem from a man aged 35 to 55 with primary liver carcinoma and hepatitis B virus infection.

The rearrangement joins TRBV28 to TRBJ2-7; 8 bases are shared with TRBD2. Germline assignment: CDR1 MDHEN and CDR2 SYDVKM. The CDR3 has 16 residues. The ends lost 4 bases at V and 5 bases at J; junction bases unmatched: 13. The CDR3 region is CASSSPRGGRRNEQYF. In nucleotides, the CDR3 is TGTGCCAGCAGTTCCCCCCGGGGGGGCCGTAGGAACGAGCAGTACTTC.

Regarding this clonotype: A much larger clone is a single base away; this may be a read error. The V gene is TRBV6-1, the J gene TRBJ2-1; the D is unclear. Per germline, CDR1 MNHNS and CDR2 SASEGT. This CDR3 has 14 residues. The V end lost 6 bases, the J end lost 3 bases, and 12 bases lay between the germline ends. This CDR3 reads CASSGIGYYNEQFF. Here the CDR3 DNA reads TGTGCCAGCAGCGGTATCGGATACTACAATGAGCAGTTCTTC.